The next 29 T cell receptor beta chains were all read from a single sample in a study of T cell responses to AZD1222 COVID-19 vaccine. The table came from immunoSEQ multiplex PCR; TCRdb's copy has only in-frame clones and leaves some out. Of over 65,000 clones listed, roughly 87% are singletons. Sequences were derived from peripheral blood, sampled 28 days after the second AZD1222 dose. These receptors originate from an adult who received the AZD1222 COVID-19 vaccine.

The chain combines TRBV5-4 with TRBJ2-2, with unresolved D. The V end lost 0 bases, the J end lost 4 bases, and 7 bases lay between the germline ends. Germline V gene lookup returns CDR1 SGHNT and CDR2 YYREEE (reference sequence). The CDR3 loop spans 14 amino acids. The chain's CDR3 is CASSLEVGTGELFF. The CDR3 DNA follows: TGTGCCAGCAGCTTGGAAGTCGGCACCGGGGAGCTGTTTTTT.

The genes are TRBV12-3 or TRBV12-4 and TRBJ1-5; D is ambiguous. V lost 8 bases and J lost 1, with 6 bases in between. The length of the CDR3 is 12 residues. The CDR3 loop is CASRQSNQPQHF. The CDR3 coding sequence is TGTGCCAGCCGGCAGAGCAATCAGCCCCAGCATTTT.

The CDR3 protein is CASSLRAYEQYF. CDR3 bases: TGTGCCAGCAGTTTAAGAGCATACGAGCAGTACTTC. The chain joins TRBV28 to TRBJ2-7; D gene unclear. The CDR3 length is 12 residues. Germline CDR1 reads MDHEN; CDR2 reads SYDVKM. The ends were cut back, 2 bases at V and 4 bases at J, with 6 bases in the middle. Full variable domain (missing parts from reference TRBV28 and TRBJ2-7): DVKVTQSSRYLVKRTGEKVFLECVQDMDHENMFWYRQDPGLGLRLIYFSYDVKMKEKGDIPEGYSVSREKKERFSLILESASTNQTSMYLCASSLRAYEQYFGPGTRLTVT.

The chain employs TRBV9 and TRBJ2-2; TRBD2 matches at 8 bases. The V and J ends lost 0 bases and 1 base, in that order; junction bases with no gene match: 2. Germline V gene data show CDR1 as SGDLS and CDR2 as YYNGEE. The CDR3 runs to 16 residues. CDR3: CASSVAGGWNTGELFF. The CDR3 region has the DNA TGTGCCAGCAGCGTAGCGGGGGGGTGGAACACCGGGGAGCTGTTTTTT.

The chain carries TRBV6-5 and TRBJ2-7; 10 nucleotides align to TRBD2. V shed 8 bases, J shed 2 bases, and the junction held 6 bases outside the gene matches. CDR3 length equals 14 residues. Germline CDR1 reads MNHEY; CDR2 reads SVGAGI. The CDR3 DNA reads TGTGCCAGCGCGTTAGCGGGGGGCCCCTACGAGCAGTACTTC. Its protein product is CASALAGGPYEQYF.

The V gene is TRBV27, the J gene TRBJ2-3, with TRBD2 matching 11 bases. This CDR3 has 15 residues. Germline loops: CDR1 MNHEY, CDR2 SMNVEV (reference sequence). Unmatched junction bases numbered 3, after V lost 3 bases and J lost 4 bases. CDR3 nucleotide sequence: TGTGCCAGCAGTTTTAGCGGGGGGGCGGCAGATACGCAGTATTTT. It specifies CASSFSGGAADTQYF.

The rearrangement uses TRBV9 and TRBJ2-2; TRBD2 aligns across 11 bases. J was trimmed by 4 bases and V by 4 bases; bases with no gene match: 6. This CDR3 region has 16 residues. The V gene's germline CDR1 is SGDLS and CDR2 YYNGEE. In nucleotides, the CDR3 is TGTGCCAGCAGCTCGTTAGCGGGGGGGCCCACCGGGGAGCTGTTTTTT. This encodes CASSSLAGGPTGELFF.

This rearrangement joins TRBV6-5 to TRBJ1-2, with D perhaps TRBD1 (5 bases). Trimming removed 6 bases from V and 2 bases from J, with 10 bases in between. Germline V gives CDR1 MNHEY, CDR2 SVGAGI. This CDR3 contains 13 residues. The CDR3 DNA follows: TGTGCCAGCAGAGAGGGACGGAACTATGGCTACACCTTC. It encodes CASREGRNYGYTF.

The chain recombines TRBV5-1 with TRBJ1-6, with 9 bases matching TRBD1. This CDR3 spans 14 amino acids. Unmatched junction bases numbered 6, after V lost 4 bases and J lost 10 bases. CDR1 is SGHRS, CDR2 YFSETQ, per germline. The CDR3 spells CASSPRDRASPLHF. In DNA, the CDR3 is TGCGCCAGCAGCCCAAGGGACAGGGCCTCACCCCTCCACTTT.

About this clone: A junction boundary mismatches the germline segment, possibly from a read error. The chain links TRBV5-1 to TRBJ2-4; 8 nucleotides match TRBD1. Germline CDR1 SGHRS, CDR2 YFSETQ. The CDR3 contains 15 residues. The CDR3 sequence is CASSLDRVAKNIQYF. DNA of the CDR3: TGCGCCAGCAGTTTGGACAGGGTAGCCAAAAACATTCAGTACTTC.

This clone was detected only a few times. This rearrangement joins TRBV4-1 to TRBJ2-2; D remains unclear. The CDR3 is 15 amino acids. CDR1 and CDR2 (germline): MGHRA, YSYEKL. V lost 4 bases and J 2 bases, leaving 11 bases between the germline ends. This CDR3 reads CASSPVQLNTGELFF. The CDR3 DNA is TGCGCCAGCAGCCCAGTACAGCTTAACACCGGGGAGCTGTTTTTT.

This chain links TRBV4-1 with TRBJ2-3, with 7 bases identical to TRBD2. Looked up from germline, CDR1 is MGHRA and CDR2 is YSYEKL. The length of the CDR3 is 19 residues. Germline trimming cut 0 bases from V and 0 bases from J; bases unmatched to any gene: 12. CDR3: CASSQDFSVGGRSTDTQYF. In nucleotides, the CDR3 is TGCGCCAGCAGCCAAGATTTCTCGGTTGGCGGGAGAAGCACAGATACGCAGTATTTT.

CDR3 DNA: TGTGCCAGCAGTTACTCAGCTTCTTCGCAGGAAGAGACCCAGTACTTC. It specifies CASSYSASSQEETQYF. The V gene is TRBV6-2 or TRBV6-3, the J gene TRBJ2-5; D uncertain. This CDR3 has 16 residues. Germline CDR1 is MNHEY and CDR2 is SVGEGT. The V end was cut by 0 bases, the J end by 3 bases, with 14 bases between.

This clone was seen a single time. The chain has TRBV2 and TRBJ2-5; D may match TRBD1 or TRBD2 (5 bases each). Germline CDR1 reads SNHLY; CDR2 reads FYNNEI. V lost 4 bases and J 1 base, leaving 10 bases between the germline ends. The CDR3 is made up of 14 amino acids. CDR3 residues: CASSGGWGQETQYF. In nucleotides, the CDR3 is TGTGCCAGCAGTGGGGGGTGGGGCCAAGAGACCCAGTACTTC.

This rearrangement joins TRBV9 to TRBJ1-1; D is ambiguous. CDR3 length: 14 residues. Germline V gene lookup returns CDR1 SGDLS and CDR2 YYNGEE. V was cut by 0 bases and J by 0 bases, with 6 bases left in between. The CDR3: CASSVGAMNTEAFF. DNA for the CDR3: TGTGCCAGCAGCGTAGGAGCAATGAACACTGAAGCTTTCTTT.

The chain recombines TRBV10-2 with TRBJ2-1; TRBD1 aligns across 9 bases. Germline V lookup: CDR1 WSHSY, CDR2 SAAADI. This CDR3 is 13 amino acids long. The V segment lost 7 bases and the J segment 6 bases; nucleotides outside the gene matches: 4. In nucleotides, the CDR3 is TGCGCCAGCACCGGGACAGGGTTCAATGAGCAGTTCTTC. Translating gives CASTGTGFNEQFF.

The chain joins TRBV4-3 to TRBJ2-3, with 13 positions matching TRBD2. Unmatched junction bases numbered 7, after V lost 0 bases and J lost 4 bases. The CDR3 loop spans 18 amino acids. The germline V gene encodes CDR1 LGHNA and CDR2 YSLEER. DNA for the CDR3: TGCGCCAGCAGCCAAGATCTGGCCGGGACTAGCGGGGCAGATACGCAGTATTTT. It translates to CASSQDLAGTSGADTQYF.

The chain employs TRBV19 and TRBJ1-5; possibly TRBD1 for D (5 bases). Germline V gene lookup returns CDR1 LNHDA and CDR2 SQIVND (reference sequence). The CDR3 spans 15 residues. The V and J ends lost 3 bases and 4 bases respectively, with 13 bases between them. The CDR3 spells CASSIGGIQNQPQHF. In nucleotides, the CDR3 is TGTGCCAGTAGTATCGGGGGGATCCAGAATCAGCCCCAGCATTTT. The complete variable domain, with remaining parts taken from reference TRBV19 and TRBJ1-5, reads DGGITQSPKYLFRKEGQNVTLSCEQNLNHDAMYWYRQDPGQGLRLIYYSQIVNDFQKGDIAEGYSVSREKKESFPLTVTSAQKNPTAFYLCASSIGGIQNQPQHFGDGTRLSIL.

The chain uses TRBV4-3 and TRBJ2-2; no clear D. The CDR3 has 13 amino acids. The germline gives CDR1 LGHNA, CDR2 YSLEER. V lost 0 bases and J lost 4, with 3 bases in between. CDR3 protein: CASSQESTGELFF. The CDR3 DNA reads TGCGCCAGCAGCCAAGAGAGCACCGGGGAGCTGTTTTTT.

The chain carries TRBV9 and TRBJ1-2; 9 bases map to TRBD1. Germline values: CDR1 SGDLS, CDR2 YYNGEE. The junction had 13 bases not matched to a gene; V was cut back by 3 bases and J by 4 bases. The CDR3 has 17 residues. The CDR3 region is CASSESGTGFQGYGYTF. CDR3 bases: TGTGCCAGCAGCGAGTCCGGGACAGGGTTTCAAGGCTATGGCTACACCTTC.

The chain carries TRBV15 and TRBJ1-2, with D uncertain. The CDR3 runs to 14 residues. Trimming removed 5 bases from V and 5 bases from J, with 15 bases in between. From germline, CDR1 is LNHNV and CDR2 YYDKDF (reference sequence). DNA of the CDR3: TGTGCCACCAGCGTCGGAAGTGAACAATATGGCTACACCTTC. Its protein is CATSVGSEQYGYTF.

The V gene is TRBV28, the J gene TRBJ2-5; 11 bases agree with TRBD1. CDR1 is MDHEN, CDR2 SYDVKM, per germline. The CDR3 length is 16 residues. Unmatched junction bases numbered 6, after V lost 1 base and J lost 5 bases. CDR3 DNA: TGTGCCAGCAGTTTATCCTGGACAGGGGGCACGGAGACCCAGTACTTC. It translates to CASSLSWTGGTETQYF.

The chain links TRBV20-1 to TRBJ1-1; D unresolved. Trimming cost V 3 bases and J 4 bases, with 12 bases left between them. Germline-derived CDR1 and CDR2 are DFQATT and SNEGSKA (reference sequence). This CDR3 spans 13 amino acids. CDR3 DNA sequence: TGCAGTGCTAGTTCCCGGATACGCACTGAAGCTTTCTTT. Translation gives CSASSRIRTEAFF.

The V and J genes are TRBV9 and TRBJ1-1; a weak D match, TRBD1 (5 bases). CDR1 is SGDLS and CDR2 is YYNGEE in the germline V gene. The CDR3 is 14 residues long. Trimming stripped 5 bases from V and 2 bases from J, with 13 bases between. The CDR3 here is CASRPGRENTEAFF. The CDR3 bases are TGTGCCAGCAGGCCGGGACGGGAAAACACTGAAGCTTTCTTT.

This chain joins TRBV5-4 and TRBJ2-3; TRBD2 matches 10 bases. The germline V gene encodes CDR1 SGHNT and CDR2 YYREEE (reference sequence). The V gene end was trimmed by 1 base and the J gene end by 1 base; junction bases not matched to a gene: 3. This CDR3 is 16 amino acids long. For the CDR3, the DNA is TGTGCCAGCAGCTTGTGGCTAGCGGGGGGCACAGATACGCAGTATTTT. It specifies CASSLWLAGGTDTQYF.

This rearrangement joins TRBV7-3 to TRBJ1-6, with 8 bases lining up with TRBD1. The CDR3 totals 15 residues. J was trimmed by 10 bases and V by 2 bases; bases with no gene match: 7. CDR1 and CDR2 from the germline V gene are SGHTA and FQGTGA. CDR3 sequence: CASSLWRQGWSPLHF. CDR3 coding DNA: TGTGCCAGCAGCTTATGGAGACAGGGGTGGTCACCCCTCCACTTT.

This clone was counted between two and nine times. The V call is TRBV29-1, the J call TRBJ1-4; TRBD1 aligns across 10 bases. V shed 7 bases, J shed 3 bases, and the junction held 8 bases outside the gene matches. CDR1 and CDR2 (germline): SQVTM, ANQGSEA. The CDR3 spans 15 residues. The CDR3 loop is CSAAGQGVANEKLFF. CDR3 in DNA: TGCAGCGCCGCAGGACAGGGGGTGGCTAATGAAAAACTGTTTTTT.

This chain links TRBV13 with TRBJ1-2; D is unresolved. The V end lost 9 bases, the J end lost 8 bases, and 16 bases lay between the germline ends. The CDR3 has 12 amino acids. Germline CDR1 and CDR2: PRHDT and FYEKMQ (reference sequence). The CDR3, as DNA: TGTGCCAGTCATAAGGAGTGGTACGGCTACACCTTC. It is translated as CASHKEWYGYTF.

This sequence joins TRBV4-3 and TRBJ2-7; 12 bases align to TRBD2. The germline gives CDR1 LGHNA, CDR2 YSLEER. V lost 0 bases, J lost 4 bases, and 4 bases stayed unmatched. The CDR3 length is 16 residues. In DNA form, the CDR3 reads TGCGCCAGCAGCCAAGAAGGCACTAGCGGGGGGTACGAGCAGTACTTC. Translation: CASSQEGTSGGYEQYF.